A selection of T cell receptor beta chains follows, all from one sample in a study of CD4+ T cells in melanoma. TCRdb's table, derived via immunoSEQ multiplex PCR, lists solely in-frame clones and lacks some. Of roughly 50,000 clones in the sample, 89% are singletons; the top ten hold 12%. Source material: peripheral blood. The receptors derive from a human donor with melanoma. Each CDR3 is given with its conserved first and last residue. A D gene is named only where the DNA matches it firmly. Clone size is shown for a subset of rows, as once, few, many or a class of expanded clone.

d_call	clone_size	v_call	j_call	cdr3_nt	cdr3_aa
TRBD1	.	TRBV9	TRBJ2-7	TGTGCCAGCAGCGTGGGGACAGATTCCTACGAGCAGTACTTC	CASSVGTDSYEQYF
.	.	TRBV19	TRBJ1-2	TGTGCCAGTAGGGCGGCAAACTATGGCTACACCTTC	CASRAANYGYTF
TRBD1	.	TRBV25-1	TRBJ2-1	TGTGCCAGCAGTGACAGTCCGGGACAGCTATCCTACAATGAGCAGTTCTTC	CASSDSPGQLSYNEQFF
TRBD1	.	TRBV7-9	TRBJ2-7	TGTGCCAGCAGCACCCTATGGGGACAGGGGGTGGTTGAGAGCGAGCAGTACTTC	CASSTLWGQGVVESEQYF
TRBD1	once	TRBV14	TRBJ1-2	TGTGCCAGCAGCCAAAGGACAGGGGGCGCAAACTATGGCTACACCTTC	CASSQRTGGANYGYTF
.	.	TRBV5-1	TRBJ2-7	TGCGCCAGCAGCCCAGAAGACAGGAGAGACTACGAGCAGTACTTC	CASSPEDRRDYEQYF
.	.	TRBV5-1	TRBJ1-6	TGCGCCAGCAGCTCGGCGGGGGATACCTATAATTCACCCCTCCACTTT	CASSSAGDTYNSPLHF
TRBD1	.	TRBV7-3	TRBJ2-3	TGTGCCAGCAGCTTAAGTTATGGGACAGGGGTCGCAGATACGCAGTATTTT	CASSLSYGTGVADTQYF
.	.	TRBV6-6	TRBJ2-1	TGTGCCAGCAGTTACTCGGTTGGCACTAGCAATGAGCAGTTCTTC	CASSYSVGTSNEQFF
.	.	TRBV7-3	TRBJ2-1	TGTGCCAGCAGCCCGGACGGTAATGAGCAGTTCTTC	CASSPDGNEQFF
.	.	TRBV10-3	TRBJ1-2	TGTGCCATCAGTGAGGCGCGGTATGGCTACACCTTC	CAISEARYGYTF
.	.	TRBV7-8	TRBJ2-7	TGTGCCAGCAGACGAGAGGGGCGGGGGCGCTCCTACGAGCAGTACTTC	CASRREGRGRSYEQYF
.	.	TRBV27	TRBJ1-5	TGTGCCAGCAGTTTTAGCAATCAGCCCCAGCATTTT	CASSFSNQPQHF
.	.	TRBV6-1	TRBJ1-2	TGTGCCAGCAGTGAATATACAGGGATCGTCCCTTATGGCTACACCTTC	CASSEYTGIVPYGYTF
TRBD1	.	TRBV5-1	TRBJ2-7	TGCGCCAGCAGCTTGTATACAGGGGCCACCGACGAGCAGTACTTC	CASSLYTGATDEQYF
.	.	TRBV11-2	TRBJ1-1	TGTGCCAGCAGCTTGCCCCTAAGGGGCACTGAAGCTTTCTTT	CASSLPLRGTEAFF
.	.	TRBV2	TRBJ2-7	TGTGCCAGTAAGTCGTACGAGCAGTACTTC	CASKSYEQYF
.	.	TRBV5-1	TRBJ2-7	TGCGCCAGCAGCTTACGGGGGCGGACGGCTAGCTACGAGCAGTACTTC	CASSLRGRTASYEQYF
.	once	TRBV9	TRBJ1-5	TGTGCCAGCAGCGTAGCCCCGGGATATAGCAATCAGCCCCAGCATTTT	CASSVAPGYSNQPQHF
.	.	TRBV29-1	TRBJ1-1	TGCAGCGTTGTTGAGAACACTGAAGCTTTCTTT	CSVVENTEAFF
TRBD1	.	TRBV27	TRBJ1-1	TGTGCCAGCAGTTCGACAGGGGGGTGGACTGAAGCTTTCTTT	CASSSTGGWTEAFF
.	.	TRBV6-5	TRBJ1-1	TGTGCCAGCAGTATGGGGACTGAAGCTTTCTTT	CASSMGTEAFF
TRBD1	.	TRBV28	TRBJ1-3	TGTGCCAGCAGCCTTGACAGGGTTGGAAACACCATATATTTT	CASSLDRVGNTIYF
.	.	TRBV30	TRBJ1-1	TGTGCCTGGAGCCCCGGGGGCGAAACTGAAGCTTTCTTT	CAWSPGGETEAFF
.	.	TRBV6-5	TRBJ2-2	TGTGCCACCTCAAATCCAGGGACTCACACCGGGGAGCTGTTTTTT	CATSNPGTHTGELFF
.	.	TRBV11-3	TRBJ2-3	TGTGCCAGCAGCGGAAGGACAGAGCCAGATACGCAGTATTTT	CASSGRTEPDTQYF
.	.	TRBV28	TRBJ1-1	TGTGCCAGCAGTACCCCTGACAGGATGAACACTGAAGCTTTCTTT	CASSTPDRMNTEAFF
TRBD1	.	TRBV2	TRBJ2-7	TGTGCCAGCAGGAGGACAGGGGGGATTAACGAGCAGTACTTC	CASRRTGGINEQYF
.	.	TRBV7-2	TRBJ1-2	TGTGCCAGCAGCTTAGCAGCCCCAGGGCTCAACTATGGCTACACCTTC	CASSLAAPGLNYGYTF
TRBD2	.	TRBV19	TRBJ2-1	TGTGCCAGTAGCTCTACTCGCGGGGGCTACAATGAGCAGTTCTTC	CASSSTRGGYNEQFF
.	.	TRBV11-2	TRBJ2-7	TGTGCCAGCAGCGAGTCGGACATTTACTCCTACGAGCAGTACTTC	CASSESDIYSYEQYF
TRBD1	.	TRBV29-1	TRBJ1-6	TGCAGCGTAGCAACTACAGGGGACAATTCACCCCTCCACTTT	CSVATTGDNSPLHF
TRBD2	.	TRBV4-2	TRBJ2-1	TGTGCCAGCAGCCAAGATCCTAGCGGGGGATTCAATGAGCAGTTCTTC	CASSQDPSGGFNEQFF
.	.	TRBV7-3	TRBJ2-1	TGTGCCAGCAGCGCTCAGGGGGGCTCGTACAATGAGCAGTTCTTC	CASSAQGGSYNEQFF
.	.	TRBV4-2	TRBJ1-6	TGTGCCAGCAGCCAGGGTGAGCAATATAATTCACCCCTCCACTTT	CASSQGEQYNSPLHF
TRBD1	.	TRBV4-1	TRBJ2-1	TGCGCCAGCAGCCAGGACCCCAGGGACAGGGGCGGCTACAATGAGCAGTTCTTC	CASSQDPRDRGGYNEQFF
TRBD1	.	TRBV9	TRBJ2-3	TGTGCCAGCAGCAGGGACAGGAACACAGATACGCAGTATTTT	CASSRDRNTDTQYF
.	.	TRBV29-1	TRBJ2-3	TGCAGCGTTGATCTCCGAGGGACAGATACGCAGTATTTT	CSVDLRGTDTQYF
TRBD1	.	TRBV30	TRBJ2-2	TGTGCCTGGCGAGGGGGCCCCAACCCTTCCACCGGGGAGCTGTTTTTT	CAWRGGPNPSTGELFF
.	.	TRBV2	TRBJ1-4	TGTGCCAGCAGAAGGACAAGAGATGAAAAACTGTTTTTT	CASRRTRDEKLFF
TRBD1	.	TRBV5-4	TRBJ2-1	TGTGCCAGCATAGGACAGGGGGACAATGAGCAGTTCTTC	CASIGQGDNEQFF
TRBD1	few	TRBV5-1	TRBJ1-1	TGCGCCAGCAGCGTACAGGGGTTTGCTTTCTTT	CASSVQGFAFF
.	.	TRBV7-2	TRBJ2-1	TGTGCCAGCAGCTCGGGGCCGTGGAATGAGCAGTTCTTC	CASSSGPWNEQFF
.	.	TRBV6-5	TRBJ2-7	TGTGCCAGCAAACTGACAGGTGGCTACGAGCAGTACTTC	CASKLTGGYEQYF
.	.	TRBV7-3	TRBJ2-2	TGTGCCAGCAGCTTAGGCAGGGAGTACGGGGAGCTGTTTTTT	CASSLGREYGELFF
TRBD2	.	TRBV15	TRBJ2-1	TGTGCCACCAGCAGAGATCGGGGACTAGCGGGGGGGCAGGTCGATGAGCAGTTCTTC	CATSRDRGLAGGQVDEQFF
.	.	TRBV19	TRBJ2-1	TGTGCCAGTAGTATCTATGGAAATGAGCAGTTCTTC	CASSIYGNEQFF
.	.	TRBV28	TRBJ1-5	TGTGCCAGCCGGGATAGCAATCAGCCCCAGCATTTT	CASRDSNQPQHF
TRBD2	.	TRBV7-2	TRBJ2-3	TGTGCCAGCAGCGCGGGACTAGCGCTCAGCACAGATACGCAGTATTTT	CASSAGLALSTDTQYF
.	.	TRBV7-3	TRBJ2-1	TGTGCCAGCAGCTTAATAAGGGATCTGAATGAGCAGTTCTTC	CASSLIRDLNEQFF
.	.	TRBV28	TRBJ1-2	TGTGCCAGCTGGTCGGCATTCCGGCAGGGTACTAACTATGGCTACACCTTC	CASWSAFRQGTNYGYTF
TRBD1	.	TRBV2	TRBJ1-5	TGTGCCAGCAGTACCGACAGGGGAAGAGGGCATCAGCCCCAGCATTTT	CASSTDRGRGHQPQHF
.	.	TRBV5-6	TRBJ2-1	TGTGCCAGCAGCTTGGGCCTAGTCAATGAGCAGTTCTTC	CASSLGLVNEQFF
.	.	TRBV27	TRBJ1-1	TGTGCCAGCAGTTTGGGGGTCCTGAACACTGAAGCTTTCTTT	CASSLGVLNTEAFF